This paragraph covers one T cell receptor beta chain sequence. Other DNA sequences from this sample encode an identical CDR3 as well. The data stem from a study of T cell changes during pregnancy in multiple sclerosis. Data came from immunoSEQ multiplex PCR; TCRdb stores just in-frame clones and leaves some out. The table lists 45,000 to 50,000 clones, roughly nine tenths of them singletons. This receptor was taken from a female donor in good health, enrolled as a control in a pregnancy study. Here the sequenced sample was CD4+ T cells from peripheral blood mononuclear cells, taken in the second trimester of pregnancy.

CDR3 DNA sequence: TGTGCCAGCAGCCGGAACGGGGGAAATAATTCACCCCTCCACTTT. Amino acids: CASSRNGGNNSPLHF. The chain recombines TRBV7-2 with TRBJ1-6; a weak D match, TRBD1 (5 bases). This CDR3 comprises 15 residues. Trimming removed 5 bases at V and 5 bases at J, with 13 bases between. Germline values: CDR1 SGHTA, CDR2 FQGNSA.